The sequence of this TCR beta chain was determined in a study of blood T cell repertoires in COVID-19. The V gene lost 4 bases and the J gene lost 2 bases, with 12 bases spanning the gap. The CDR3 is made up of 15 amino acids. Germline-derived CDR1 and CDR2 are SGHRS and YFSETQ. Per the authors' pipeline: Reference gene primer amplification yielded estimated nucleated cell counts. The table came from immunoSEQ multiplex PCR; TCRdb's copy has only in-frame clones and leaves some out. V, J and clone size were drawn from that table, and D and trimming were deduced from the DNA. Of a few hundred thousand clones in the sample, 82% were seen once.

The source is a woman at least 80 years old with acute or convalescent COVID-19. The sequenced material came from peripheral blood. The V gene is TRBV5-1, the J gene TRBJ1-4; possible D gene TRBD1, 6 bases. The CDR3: CASSTNRVTNEKLFF. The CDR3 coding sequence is TGCGCCAGCAGCACCAACAGGGTGACTAATGAAAAACTGTTTTTT.